Each of the 5 T cell receptor beta chains below was sequenced from the same sample in a study of beta chain features in type 1 diabetes. Every isolated RNA sample was fully reverse transcribed, so sequencing captured expressed TCRB transcripts. Assay used: immunoSEQ multiplex PCR; TCRdb lists only in-frame clones, some missing. The sample includes about 370,000 clones, about 15% of them seen just once. Sequenced sample: naive CD4+ T cells from blood. These TCRs come from a woman aged 18-30 years in good health.

The V gene is TRBV30, the J gene TRBJ2-3, with D maybe TRBD1 (6 bases). There are 15 residues in the CDR3. Germline CDR1 reads GTSNPN; CDR2 reads SVGIG (reference sequence). Trimming took off 5 bases at V and 2 bases at J, with 17 bases between the two ends. This chain's CDR3 is CAWGRQARYTDTQYF. The CDR3, as DNA: TGTGCCTGGGGGCGACAGGCAAGATACACAGATACGCAGTATTTT.

This clone was seen only a few times. The CDR3 spells CAWAGVSGTADTQYF. CDR3 DNA: TGTGCCTGGGCGGGGGTTAGCGGGACCGCAGATACGCAGTATTTT. The chain carries TRBV30 and TRBJ2-3; 8 bases match TRBD2. Germline trimming cut 5 bases from V and 4 bases from J; bases unmatched to any gene: 11. CDR1 is GTSNPN, CDR2 SVGIG, per germline (reference sequence). This CDR3 spans 15 amino acids.

The chain employs TRBV30 and TRBJ1-2, with D unclear. The CDR3 is made up of 13 amino acids. CDR1 and CDR2 from the germline V gene are GTSNPN and SVGIG (reference sequence). Trimming removed 6 bases from V and 4 bases from J, with 15 bases in between. CDR3 coding DNA: TGTGCCTGCCGGGAGTCAGTAAGCTATGGCTACACCTTC. This gives the protein CACRESVSYGYTF.

This clone was observed a handful of times. The chain recombines TRBV29-1 with TRBJ2-3, with 9 positions matching TRBD1. Germline trimming cut 1 base from V and 3 bases from J; bases unmatched to any gene: 5. Germline V gene sequence: CDR1 SQVTM, CDR2 ANQGSEA. This CDR3 spans 15 amino acids. The CDR3 DNA reads TGCAGCGTTGAAGGACGGGACAGGGTGACAGATACGCAGTATTTT. Translation gives CSVEGRDRVTDTQYF.

The gene calls are TRBV14 and TRBJ2-1; 10 bases are shared with TRBD2. The germline gives CDR1 SGHDN, CDR2 FVKESK. The ends lost 5 bases at V and 4 bases at J; junction bases unmatched: 8. The CDR3 sequence is 16 residues long. The chain's CDR3 is CASSDYSGRIYNEQFF. For the CDR3, the DNA is TGTGCCAGCAGCGACTATAGCGGGAGGATATACAATGAGCAGTTCTTC.